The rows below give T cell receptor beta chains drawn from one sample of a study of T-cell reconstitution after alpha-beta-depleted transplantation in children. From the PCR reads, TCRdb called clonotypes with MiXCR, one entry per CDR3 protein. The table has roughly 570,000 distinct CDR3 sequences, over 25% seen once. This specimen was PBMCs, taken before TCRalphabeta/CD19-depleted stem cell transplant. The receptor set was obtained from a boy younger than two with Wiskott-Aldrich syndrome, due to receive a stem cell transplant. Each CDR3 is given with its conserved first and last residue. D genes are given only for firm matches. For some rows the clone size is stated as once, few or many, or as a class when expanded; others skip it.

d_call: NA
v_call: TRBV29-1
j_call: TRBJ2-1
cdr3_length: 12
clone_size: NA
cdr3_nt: TGCAGCTTTGAAGCCAGTCGGGGGGAGCAGTTCTTC
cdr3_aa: CSFEASRGEQFF

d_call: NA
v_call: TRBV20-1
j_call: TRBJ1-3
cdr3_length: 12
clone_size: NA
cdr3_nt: TGCAGTGCTAGGGGGCAAGGAAACACCATATATTTT
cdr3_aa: CSARGQGNTIYF

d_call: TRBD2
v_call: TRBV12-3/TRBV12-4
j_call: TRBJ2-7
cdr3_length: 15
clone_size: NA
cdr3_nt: TGTGCCAGCAGAAAGTCCGGGACTAGCCCCTTCGAGCAGTACTTC
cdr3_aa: CASRKSGTSPFEQYF

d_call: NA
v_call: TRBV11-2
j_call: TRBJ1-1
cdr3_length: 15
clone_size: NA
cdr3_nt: TGTGCCAGCAGCTCCAACCGACGGACCAACACTGAAGCTTTCTTT
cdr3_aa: CASSSNRRTNTEAFF

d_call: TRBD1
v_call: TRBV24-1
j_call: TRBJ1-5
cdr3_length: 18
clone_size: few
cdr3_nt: TGTGCCACCAGTGTTGCACAGGGGGAATTATATAGCAATCAGCCCCAGCATTTT
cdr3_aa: CATSVAQGELYSNQPQHF

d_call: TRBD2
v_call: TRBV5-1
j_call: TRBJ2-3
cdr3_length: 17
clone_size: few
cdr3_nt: TGCGCCAGCAGCTTGTCGGCTAGCGGGAGAAGCACAGATACGCAGTATTTT
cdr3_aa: CASSLSASGRSTDTQYF

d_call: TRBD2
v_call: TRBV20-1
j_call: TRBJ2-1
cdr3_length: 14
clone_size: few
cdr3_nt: TGCAGTGCTAGAAGAGGGACTAGCTTGAATGAGCAGTTCTTC
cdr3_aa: CSARRGTSLNEQFF

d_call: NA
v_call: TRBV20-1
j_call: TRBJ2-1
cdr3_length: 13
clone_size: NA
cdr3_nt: TGCAGTGCTAGACCTCCAGGGTACGATGAGCAGTTCTTC
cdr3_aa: CSARPPGYDEQFF

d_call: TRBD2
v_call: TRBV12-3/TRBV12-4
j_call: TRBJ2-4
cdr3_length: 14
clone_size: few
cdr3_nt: TGTGCCAGCAGTCTCCTTCGGGAGGAAAACATTCAGTACTTC
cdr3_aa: CASSLLREENIQYF

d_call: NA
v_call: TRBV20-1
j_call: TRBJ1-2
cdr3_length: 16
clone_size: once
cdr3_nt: TGCAGTGCTAGCCCGGGGGGTGCGGGGAGGATCTATGGCTACACCTTC
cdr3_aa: CSASPGGAGRIYGYTF

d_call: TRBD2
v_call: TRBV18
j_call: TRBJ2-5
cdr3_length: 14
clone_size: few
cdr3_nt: TGTGCCAGCTCACCGCGGGGGGCCCAAGAGACCCAGTACTTC
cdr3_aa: CASSPRGAQETQYF

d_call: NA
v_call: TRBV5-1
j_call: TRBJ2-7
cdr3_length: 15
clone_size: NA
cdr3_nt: TGCGCCAGCAGCTCATTCGACCTATCATCCTACGAGCAGTACTTC
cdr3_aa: CASSSFDLSSYEQYF

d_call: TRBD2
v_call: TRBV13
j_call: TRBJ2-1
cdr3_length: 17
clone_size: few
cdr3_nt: TGTGCCAGCAGCCTCGGGACTAGCGGGTACTATGACAATGAGCAGTTCTTC
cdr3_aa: CASSLGTSGYYDNEQFF

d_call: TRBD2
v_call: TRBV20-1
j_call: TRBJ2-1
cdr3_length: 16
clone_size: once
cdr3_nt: TGCAGTGCCCTGGGTGCGGGGAGGGCCTCCTACAATGAGCAGTTCTTC
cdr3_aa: CSALGAGRASYNEQFF

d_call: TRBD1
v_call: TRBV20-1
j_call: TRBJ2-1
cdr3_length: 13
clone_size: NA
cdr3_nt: TGCAGTGCCCGCGACAGGGGGTACAATGAGCAGTTCTTC
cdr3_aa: CSARDRGYNEQFF

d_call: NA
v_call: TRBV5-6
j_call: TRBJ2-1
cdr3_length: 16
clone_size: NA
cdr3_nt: TGTGCCAGCAGCTTTGAGGTGGGAGTAGGTTACAATGAGCAGTTCTTC
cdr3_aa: CASSFEVGVGYNEQFF

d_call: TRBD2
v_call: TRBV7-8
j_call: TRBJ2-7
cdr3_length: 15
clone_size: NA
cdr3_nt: TGTGCCAGCAGCTTAGACAGCGGGAGCTCCTACGAGCAGTACTTC
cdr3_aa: CASSLDSGSSYEQYF

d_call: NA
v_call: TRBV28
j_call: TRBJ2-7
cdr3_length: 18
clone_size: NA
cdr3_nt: TGTGCCAGCAGTCCTAACACCAACTTCAGGAGTCGATTCTACGAGCAGTACTTC
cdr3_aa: CASSPNTNFRSRFYEQYF

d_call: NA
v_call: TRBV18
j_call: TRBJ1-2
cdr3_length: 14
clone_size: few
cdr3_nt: TGTGCCAGCTCACTCCTACAGGGAGTGGATGGCTACACCTTC
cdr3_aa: CASSLLQGVDGYTF

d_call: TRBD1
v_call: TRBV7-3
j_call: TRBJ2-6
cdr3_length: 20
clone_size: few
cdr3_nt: TGTGCCAGCAGCTTAAAGCCCGCCGGACAGGGTATCTCTGGGGCCAACGTCCTGACTTTC
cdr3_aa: CASSLKPAGQGISGANVLTF

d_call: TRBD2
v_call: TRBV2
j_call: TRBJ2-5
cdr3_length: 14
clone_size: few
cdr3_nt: TGTGCCAGCAAGCGGGAGAGTTCGGAAGAGACCCAGTACTTC
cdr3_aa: CASKRESSEETQYF

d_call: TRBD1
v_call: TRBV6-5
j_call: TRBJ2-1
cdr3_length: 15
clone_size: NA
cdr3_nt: TGTGCCAGCAGTTCTAACCCACAGGGGGCGAATGAGCAGTTCTTC
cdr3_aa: CASSSNPQGANEQFF

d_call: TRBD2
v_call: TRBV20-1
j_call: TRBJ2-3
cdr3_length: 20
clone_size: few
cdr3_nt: TGCAGTGCTAGAGATCCCCTCCTTTTTAGCGGGAGGGCAAGCACAGATACGCAGTATTTT
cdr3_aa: CSARDPLLFSGRASTDTQYF

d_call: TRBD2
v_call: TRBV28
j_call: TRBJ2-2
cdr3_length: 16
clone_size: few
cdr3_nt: TGTGCCAGCAGTTTTCGGCGGGAGGGCCTTACCGGGGAGCTGTTTTTT
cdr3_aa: CASSFRREGLTGELFF

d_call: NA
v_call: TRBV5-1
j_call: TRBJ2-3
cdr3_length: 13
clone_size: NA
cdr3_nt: TGCGCCAGCAGCTCCGGGACCCCAGATACGCAGTATTTT
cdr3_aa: CASSSGTPDTQYF

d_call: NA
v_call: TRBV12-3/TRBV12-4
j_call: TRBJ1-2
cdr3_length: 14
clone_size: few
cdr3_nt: TGTGCCAGCACCCAGGGACACGTAAACTATGGCTACACCTTC
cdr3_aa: CASTQGHVNYGYTF

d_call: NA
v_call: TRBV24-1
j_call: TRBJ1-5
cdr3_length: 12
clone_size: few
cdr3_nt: TGTGCCACCAGTGCCACTAATCAGCCCCAGCATTTT
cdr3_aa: CATSATNQPQHF

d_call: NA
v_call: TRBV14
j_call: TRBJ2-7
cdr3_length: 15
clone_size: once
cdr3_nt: TGTGCCAGCAGCCCTTTCCAGTCCGCTTCCTACGAGCAGTACTTC
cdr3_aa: CASSPFQSASYEQYF

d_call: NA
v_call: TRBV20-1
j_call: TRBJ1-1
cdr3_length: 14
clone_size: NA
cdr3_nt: TGCAGTGCTAGCTCTAGCAGGAGGAAGGTGTTCGCTTTCTTT
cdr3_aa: CSASSSRRKVFAFF

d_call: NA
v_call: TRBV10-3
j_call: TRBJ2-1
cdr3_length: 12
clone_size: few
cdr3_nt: TGTGCCATCAAGGGTGTGGGGTCTGAGCAGTTCTTC
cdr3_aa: CAIKGVGSEQFF

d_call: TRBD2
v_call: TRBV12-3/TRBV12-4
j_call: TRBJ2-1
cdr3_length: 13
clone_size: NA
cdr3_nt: TGTGCCAGCTGCCCGGGGGGATACAATGAGCAGTTCTTC
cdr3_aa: CASCPGGYNEQFF

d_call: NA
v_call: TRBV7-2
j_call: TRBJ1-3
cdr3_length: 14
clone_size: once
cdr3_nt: TGTGCCAGCAGCTTATACGGGACTGGAAACACCATATATTTT
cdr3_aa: CASSLYGTGNTIYF

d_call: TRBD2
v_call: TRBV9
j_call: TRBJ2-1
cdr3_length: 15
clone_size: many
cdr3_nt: TGTGCCAGCAGCGTGGGGACTAGCGGGAACAATGAGCAGTTCTTC
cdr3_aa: CASSVGTSGNNEQFF

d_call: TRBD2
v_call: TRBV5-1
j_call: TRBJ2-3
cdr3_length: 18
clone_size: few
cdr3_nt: TGCGCCAGCAGCTGGGCATTCACGGCTAGCGGCAACACAGATACGCAGTATTTT
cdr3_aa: CASSWAFTASGNTDTQYF

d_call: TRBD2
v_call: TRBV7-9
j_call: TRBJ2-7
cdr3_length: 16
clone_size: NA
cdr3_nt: TGTGCCAGCAGCTTAGGATTAGCGGGAGTCCCGTACGAGCAGTACTTC
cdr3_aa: CASSLGLAGVPYEQYF

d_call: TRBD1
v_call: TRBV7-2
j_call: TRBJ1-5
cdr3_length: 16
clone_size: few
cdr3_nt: TGTGCCAGCAGCTTCTCCGAGGACAGGCCGAGGGAGCCCCAGCATTTT
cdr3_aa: CASSFSEDRPREPQHF

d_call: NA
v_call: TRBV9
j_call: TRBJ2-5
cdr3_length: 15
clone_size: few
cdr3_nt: TGTGCCAGCAGCGTAGCTACCCTAGCTGGGGAGACCCAGTACTTC
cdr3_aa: CASSVATLAGETQYF

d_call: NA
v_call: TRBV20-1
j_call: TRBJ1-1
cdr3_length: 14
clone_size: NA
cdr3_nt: TGCAGTGCTAGAGAAAGGGTTGAGGGCACTGAAGCTTTCTTT
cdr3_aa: CSARERVEGTEAFF

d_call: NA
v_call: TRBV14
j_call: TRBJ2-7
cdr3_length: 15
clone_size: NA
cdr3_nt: TGTGCCAGCAGCCAGTTCCCTGGACAGCTTTACGAGCAGTACTTC
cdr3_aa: CASSQFPGQLYEQYF

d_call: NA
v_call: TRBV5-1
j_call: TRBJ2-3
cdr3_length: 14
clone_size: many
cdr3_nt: TGCGCCAGCAGCTTTAGGCAGGGGACAGATACGCAGTATTTT
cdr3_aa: CASSFRQGTDTQYF

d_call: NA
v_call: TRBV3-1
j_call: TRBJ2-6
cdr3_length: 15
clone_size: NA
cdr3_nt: TGTGCCAGCAGCCAAGAGGGGACTGGGGCCAACGTCCTGACTTTC
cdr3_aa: CASSQEGTGANVLTF

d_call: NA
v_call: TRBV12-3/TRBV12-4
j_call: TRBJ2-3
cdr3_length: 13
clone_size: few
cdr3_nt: TGTGCCAGCAGTCGTTCCGATGCAGATACGCAGTATTTT
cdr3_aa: CASSRSDADTQYF

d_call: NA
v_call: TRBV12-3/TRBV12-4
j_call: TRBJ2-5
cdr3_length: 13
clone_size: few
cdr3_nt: TGTGCCAGCAGCCCTACGGGGCGAGAGACCCAGTACTTC
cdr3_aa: CASSPTGRETQYF

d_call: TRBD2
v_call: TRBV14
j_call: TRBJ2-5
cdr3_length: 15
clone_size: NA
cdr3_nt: TGTGCCAGCAGCCAAGGCCGCGGGAGCTTTCAGACCCAGTACTTC
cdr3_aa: CASSQGRGSFQTQYF

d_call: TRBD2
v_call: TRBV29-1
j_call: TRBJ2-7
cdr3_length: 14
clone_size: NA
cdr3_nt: TGCAGCGCCCGAAAGGGGCTAGCGGGAGGTCAGCAGTACTTC
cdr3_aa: CSARKGLAGGQQYF

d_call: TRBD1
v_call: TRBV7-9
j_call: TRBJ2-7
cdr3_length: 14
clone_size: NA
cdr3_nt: TGTGCCAGCAGCCCCCGGACAGGACACTACGAGCAGTACTTC
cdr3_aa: CASSPRTGHYEQYF

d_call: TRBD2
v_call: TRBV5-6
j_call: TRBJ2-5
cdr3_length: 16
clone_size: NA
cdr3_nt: TGTGCCAGCAGCTCGCGTCCGACTAGCGCCCAAGAGACCCAGTACTTC
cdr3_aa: CASSSRPTSAQETQYF

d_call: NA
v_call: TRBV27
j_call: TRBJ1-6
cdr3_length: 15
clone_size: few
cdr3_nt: TGTGCCAGCACCAAAGGACCGGACTACAATTCACCCCTCCACTTT
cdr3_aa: CASTKGPDYNSPLHF

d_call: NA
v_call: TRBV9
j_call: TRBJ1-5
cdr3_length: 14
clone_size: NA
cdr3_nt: TGTGCCAGCAGCGCCTCGGGGGGCAGGCAGCCCCAGCATTTT
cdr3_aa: CASSASGGRQPQHF

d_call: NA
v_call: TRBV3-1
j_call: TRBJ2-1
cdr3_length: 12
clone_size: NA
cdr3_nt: TGTGCCAGCAGTCGCGGGGATGTGGAGCAGTTCTTC
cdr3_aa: CASSRGDVEQFF

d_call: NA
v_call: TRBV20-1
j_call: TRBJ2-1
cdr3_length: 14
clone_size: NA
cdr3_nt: TGCAGTGCTAGTAATCCCCGGGGAGCCAATGAGCAGTTCTTC
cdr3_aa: CSASNPRGANEQFF